This is a list of T cell receptor beta chains from one sample in a study of patients and donors after allogeneic stem cell transplantation. TCRdb re-called the RT-PCR reads through MiXCR, storing one row per CDR3 protein. Of about a million distinct CDR3 sequences detected, over 15% appear once; the ten largest clones hold under 6.5%. The specimen sequenced was blood, either unsorted or a sorted T cell fraction (not recorded which). The receptor set was obtained from a human donor who was either an allogeneic HSCT recipient or a stem cell or donor lymphocyte infusion donor (not recorded which). It is not recorded whose cells these are; they may come from a transplant donor. Both conserved end residues are part of each CDR3. The D gene is left open where the match is weak. Rows give clone size only sometimes, using once, few, many, or a class for an expanded clone.

DNA: TGTGCCAGCAGTATGTATGGCAGGGGGCTCCTTCAGCCCCAGCATTTT
CDR3: CASSMYGRGLLQPQHF
D: TRBD1
V: TRBV2
J: TRBJ1-5
size: .

DNA: TGTGCCAGCAGCCAAGGTAGAGGACAGGCCGGGGAGCAGTACTTC
CDR3: CASSQGRGQAGEQYF
D: TRBD1
V: TRBV4-2
J: TRBJ2-7
size: .

DNA: TGTGCCAGCAGCTTGAACAGGGGTCTGAGCAATCAGCCCCAGCATTTT
CDR3: CASSLNRGLSNQPQHF
D: TRBD1
V: TRBV5-6
J: TRBJ1-5
size: .

DNA: TGCAGTGCTAGCGGGACTAGCGGCGGGGCAGATACGCAGTATTTT
CDR3: CSASGTSGGADTQYF
D: TRBD2
V: TRBV20-1
J: TRBJ2-3
size: .

DNA: TGTGCCAGCAGTCATGGTGGGGGAGGCCAAGAGACCCAGTACTTC
CDR3: CASSHGGGGQETQYF
D: .
V: TRBV28
J: TRBJ2-5
size: .

DNA: TGTGCCAGCAGCCCGACAGGGATGACCTACGAGCAGTACTTC
CDR3: CASSPTGMTYEQYF
D: TRBD1
V: TRBV9
J: TRBJ2-7
size: few

DNA: TGTGCCAGCTCACCTAATAGCGGGGGACCCGAGCAGTACTTC
CDR3: CASSPNSGGPEQYF
D: TRBD2
V: TRBV18
J: TRBJ2-7
size: .

DNA: TGCAGTGCCCTCTTGGGCGGGAGAATCTACGAGCAGTACTTC
CDR3: CSALLGGRIYEQYF
D: TRBD2
V: TRBV20-1
J: TRBJ2-7
size: .

DNA: TGTGCCAGTAGGTGGGCAAACATGAACACTGAAGCTTTCTTT
CDR3: CASRWANMNTEAFF
D: .
V: TRBV28
J: TRBJ1-1
size: few

DNA: TGTGCCAGCAGTTTAGAATTTAGGGACAGGGGTTTCCCGACCGGGGAGCTGTTTTTT
CDR3: CASSLEFRDRGFPTGELFF
D: TRBD1
V: TRBV12-3/TRBV12-4
J: TRBJ2-2
size: many

DNA: TGTGCCAGCAAAGAGGACAGGGCCAATGAGCAGTTCTTC
CDR3: CASKEDRANEQFF
D: TRBD1
V: TRBV2
J: TRBJ2-1
size: .

DNA: TGCGCCAGCAGCTTGGGGCTAGCGGGGGGGCACAATGAGCAGTTCTTC
CDR3: CASSLGLAGGHNEQFF
D: TRBD2
V: TRBV5-1
J: TRBJ2-1
size: .

DNA: TGCAGTGCCTCTTTCCAGGCAAACGGAGACTATGGCTACACCTTC
CDR3: CSASFQANGDYGYTF
D: .
V: TRBV20-1
J: TRBJ1-2
size: .

DNA: TGTGCCAGTAGCGCGGACCGGACAGGGATCGCCAATCAGCCCCAGCATTTT
CDR3: CASSADRTGIANQPQHF
D: TRBD1
V: TRBV19
J: TRBJ1-5
size: .

DNA: TGTGCCAGCAGCTCAATTGGGGGACACCCGGGGAATGAGCAGTTCTTC
CDR3: CASSSIGGHPGNEQFF
D: .
V: TRBV5-5
J: TRBJ2-1
size: .

DNA: TGTGCCTGGCGATACGGGACCAAGGGGACTGAAGCTTTCTTT
CDR3: CAWRYGTKGTEAFF
D: .
V: TRBV30
J: TRBJ1-1
size: .

DNA: TGTGCCAGCAGCTTCCCTAAGGGGAATCAGCCCCAGCATTTT
CDR3: CASSFPKGNQPQHF
D: .
V: TRBV7-2
J: TRBJ1-5
size: .

DNA: TGTGCCAGCAGTGGGGGTCATAGCAATCAGCCCCAGCATTTT
CDR3: CASSGGHSNQPQHF
D: .
V: TRBV12-3/TRBV12-4
J: TRBJ1-5
size: many

DNA: TGTGCCAGCAGCCAACCCCGGCCCGGTTTGGCTAACTATGGCTACACCTTC
CDR3: CASSQPRPGLANYGYTF
D: .
V: TRBV4-2
J: TRBJ1-2
size: .

DNA: TGTGCCAGCAGTGAATTGCAAGCCTATGGCTACACCTTC
CDR3: CASSELQAYGYTF
D: .
V: TRBV2
J: TRBJ1-2
size: few

DNA: TGTGCCAGCAGCCCAGGGACAGGGGGCGTCTTATCAAGAAACACCATATATTTT
CDR3: CASSPGTGGVLSRNTIYF
D: TRBD1
V: TRBV11-2
J: TRBJ1-3
size: .

DNA: TGTGCCAGCGACCGTAGCGGGAGCTCCTACGAGCAGTACTTC
CDR3: CASDRSGSSYEQYF
D: TRBD2
V: TRBV2
J: TRBJ2-7
size: .

DNA: TGTGCCAGCAGCGTAAGCCTGTTAGGGCCAACTAATGAAAAACTGTTTTTT
CDR3: CASSVSLLGPTNEKLFF
D: .
V: TRBV9
J: TRBJ1-4
size: .

DNA: TGTGCCAGCAGCTTAGGGGGCGGGAGTAACGAGCAGTACTTC
CDR3: CASSLGGGSNEQYF
D: TRBD2
V: TRBV7-2
J: TRBJ2-7
size: .

DNA: TGTGCCAGCTTTCGGGGCCTGGCCGCTAGCACAGATACGCAGTATTTT
CDR3: CASFRGLAASTDTQYF
D: .
V: TRBV2
J: TRBJ2-3
size: .

DNA: TGTGCCACCAGCAGATCGGGACTAGCGGGAGGATACTCCTACAATGAGCAGTTCTTC
CDR3: CATSRSGLAGGYSYNEQFF
D: TRBD2
V: TRBV15
J: TRBJ2-1
size: .

DNA: TGTGCTAGTGGTTTGGGGCTCTCGCCAGGGCGACAGCCCCAGCATTTT
CDR3: CASGLGLSPGRQPQHF
D: .
V: TRBV12-5
J: TRBJ1-5
size: .